This T cell receptor (beta chain) came from a study of T cell changes during pregnancy in multiple sclerosis. CDR1 is SNHLY and CDR2 is FYNNEI in the germline V gene. The length of the CDR3 is 16 residues. V gave up 7 bases and J gave up 0 bases, with 13 bases separating them. The data were produced by immunoSEQ multiplex PCR, yet TCRdb's version contains in-frame clones alone and is incomplete. The sample lists under 15,000 clones; roughly 94% were seen once. This sequence originates from a female donor with multiple sclerosis, enrolled in a pregnancy study. Sequencing used CD4+ T cells from peripheral blood mononuclear cells, obtained before pregnancy. The gene calls are TRBV2 and TRBJ2-6; TRBD2 is a possible D gene (7 bases). The CDR3 here is CASTGGLTSGANVLTF. CDR3 in DNA: TGTGCCAGCACGGGGGGCCTAACCTCTGGGGCCAACGTCCTGACTTTC. Using reference TRBV2 and TRBJ2-6 for the parts outside the CDR3, the full variable domain is EPEVTQTPSHQVTQMGQEVILRCVPISNHLYFYWYRQILGQKVEFLVSFYNNEISEKSEIFDDQFSVERPDGSNFTLKIRSTKLEDSAMYFCASTGGLTSGANVLTFGAGSRLTVL.